The clone carrying this T cell receptor beta chain was detected many times. This entry belongs to a study of human T cells and chemical hapten exposure. Whole-study context: An area of 2 cm by more than 1.5 cm on upper inner arm skin received 2% DPC for sensitization. All through the roughly 25-week study, the scalp of each patient received diphenylcyclopropenone doses weekly.

TCRdb fed the RACE reads into MiXCR, producing one record per CDR3 protein. The table has about 68,000 distinct CDR3 sequences, 10% to 11% seen once. The CDR3 loop spans 15 amino acids. V shed 5 bases and J 8 bases; nucleotides not matched to a gene: 12. CDR1 and CDR2 from the germline V gene are DFQATT and SNEGSKA (reference sequence). Specified time point: pre-sensitization, week 0. The treatment was: therapeutic diphenylcyclopropenone sensitization with weekly scalp DPC. Ahead of each patch test application, blood was drawn. Each donor was an alopecia patient between 18 and 70 years of age who qualified for DPC.

Sequenced here: whole blood, sampled in connection with sensitization to the hapten diphenylcyclopropenone (DPC). The rearrangement uses TRBV20-1 and TRBJ2-1; 10 bases line up with TRBD1. This clonotype was sampled from a woman in her 50s with alopecia areata. Some clones in this sample may be carry-over from other donors' samples. CDR3 sequence (DNA): TGCAGTGCTTCTGGACCGGGACAGGGGACCGATGAGCAGTTCTTC. Residues: CSASGPGQGTDEQFF.